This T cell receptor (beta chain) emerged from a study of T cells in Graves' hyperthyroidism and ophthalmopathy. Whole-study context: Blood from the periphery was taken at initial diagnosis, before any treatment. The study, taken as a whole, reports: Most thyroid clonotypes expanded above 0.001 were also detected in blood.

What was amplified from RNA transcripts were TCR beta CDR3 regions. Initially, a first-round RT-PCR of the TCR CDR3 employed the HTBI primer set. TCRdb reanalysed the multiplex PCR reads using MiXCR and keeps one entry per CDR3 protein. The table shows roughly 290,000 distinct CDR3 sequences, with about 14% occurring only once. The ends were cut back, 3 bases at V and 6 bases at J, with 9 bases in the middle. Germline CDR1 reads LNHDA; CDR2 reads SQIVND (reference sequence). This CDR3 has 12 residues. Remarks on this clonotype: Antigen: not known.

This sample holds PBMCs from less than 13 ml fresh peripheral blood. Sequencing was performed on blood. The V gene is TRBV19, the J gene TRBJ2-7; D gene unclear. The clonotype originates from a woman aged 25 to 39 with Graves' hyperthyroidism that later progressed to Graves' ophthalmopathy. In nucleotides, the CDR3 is TGTGCCAGTAGTATTGATGATGGCGAGCAGTACTTC. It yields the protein CASSIDDGEQYF.